This TCR beta chain was obtained from a study of cytomegalovirus exposure and HLA in healthy donors. Study in general: The early release's HLA-typed donors yielded approximately 82 million unique TCRs.

General study points: Investigators reported about 160 TCR beta chains as tied to cytomegalovirus. Sequence variants that were highly shared formed a cluster that was likely a sequencing artifact.

V shed 4 bases, J shed 5 bases, and the junction held 10 bases outside the gene matches. This CDR3 comprises 15 residues. Germline loops: CDR1 MNHEY, CDR2 SMNVEV (reference sequence). On this clone itself: Its matching antigen is unknown.

60 Vbeta and 13 Jbeta primers were used in PCR. Only in-frame clones appear in the TCRdb table, and some are missing; sequencing was by immunoSEQ multiplex PCR. This table has around 170,000 clones, about 81% appearing once. This TCR came from a woman aged 18-35 years in good health and CMV-seronegative. The chain recombines TRBV27 with TRBJ1-2, with 7 positions matching TRBD1. The sequencing input was PBMCs. CDR3 bases: TGTGCCAGCAGTTCCCCCAGACAGGGCCGGTATGGCTACACCTTC. Its protein product is CASSSPRQGRYGYTF.